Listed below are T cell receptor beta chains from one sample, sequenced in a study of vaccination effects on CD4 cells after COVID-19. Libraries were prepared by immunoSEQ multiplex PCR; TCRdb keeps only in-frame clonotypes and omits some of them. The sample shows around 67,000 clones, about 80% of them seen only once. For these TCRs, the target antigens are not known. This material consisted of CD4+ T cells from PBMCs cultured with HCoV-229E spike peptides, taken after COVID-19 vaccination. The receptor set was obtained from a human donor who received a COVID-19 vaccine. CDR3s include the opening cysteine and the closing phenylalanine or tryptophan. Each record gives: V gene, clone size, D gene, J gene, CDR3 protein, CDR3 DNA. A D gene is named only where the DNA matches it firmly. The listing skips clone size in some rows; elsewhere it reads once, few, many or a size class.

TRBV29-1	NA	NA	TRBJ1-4	CSVREAGYEKLFF	TGCAGCGTTCGCGAGGCGGGTTATGAAAAACTGTTTTTT
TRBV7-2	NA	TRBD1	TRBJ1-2	CASSSDRVYGYTF	TGTGCCAGCAGCTCCGACAGGGTCTATGGCTACACCTTC
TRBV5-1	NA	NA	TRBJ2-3	CASSPGTIGTDTQYF	TGCGCCAGCAGCCCCGGGACCATCGGCACAGATACGCAGTATTTT
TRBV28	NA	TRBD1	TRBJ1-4	CASSLRQGGNEKLFF	TGTGCCAGCAGTTTGCGGCAGGGGGGAAATGAAAAACTGTTTTTT
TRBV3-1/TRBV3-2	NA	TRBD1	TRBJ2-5	CASSPTGDWETQYF	TGTGCCAGCAGCCCGACAGGGGATTGGGAGACCCAGTACTTC
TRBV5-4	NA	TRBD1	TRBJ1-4	CASSAGTGVKEKLFF	TGTGCCAGCAGCGCCGGGACAGGTGTGAAGGAAAAACTGTTTTTT
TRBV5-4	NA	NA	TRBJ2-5	CASSSHRDLQETQYF	TGTGCCAGCAGCTCCCACAGGGATTTACAAGAGACCCAGTACTTC
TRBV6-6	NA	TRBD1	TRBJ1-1	CASMAWDRGLTEAFF	TGTGCCAGCATGGCTTGGGACAGGGGGTTAACTGAAGCTTTCTTT
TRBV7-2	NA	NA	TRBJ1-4	CASSQRPGRNEKLFF	TGTGCCAGCAGCCAACGACCAGGGCGTAATGAAAAACTGTTTTTT
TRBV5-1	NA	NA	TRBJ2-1	CASSGGTSYNEQFF	TGCGCCAGCAGCGGCGGGACTTCCTACAATGAGCAGTTCTTC
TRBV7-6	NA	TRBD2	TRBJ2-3	CASSLLGTSGGADTQYF	TGTGCCAGCAGCTTATTGGGAACTAGCGGGGGGGCAGATACGCAGTATTTT
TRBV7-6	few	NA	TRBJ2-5	CASSQETAATYQETQYF	TGTGCCAGCAGCCAAGAAACAGCGGCAACGTACCAAGAGACCCAGTACTTC
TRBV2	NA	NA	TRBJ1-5	CASKGDGNQPQHF	TGTGCCAGCAAAGGAGATGGCAATCAGCCCCAGCATTTT
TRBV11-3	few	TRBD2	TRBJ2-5	CASSPGTSPLVGETQYF	TGTGCCAGCAGCCCTGGGACTAGCCCCCTAGTAGGAGAGACCCAGTACTTC
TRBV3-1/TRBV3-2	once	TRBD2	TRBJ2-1	CASSRAGGRYNEQFF	TGTGCCAGCAGTCGAGCGGGGGGAAGATACAATGAGCAGTTCTTC
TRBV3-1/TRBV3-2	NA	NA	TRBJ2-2	CASSLERRFRELFF	TGTGCCAGCAGCCTTGAGAGACGGTTTAGGGAGCTGTTTTTT
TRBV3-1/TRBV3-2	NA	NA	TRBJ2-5	CASSQGARRGETQYF	TGTGCCAGCAGCCAAGGGGCCAGGCGGGGAGAGACCCAGTACTTC
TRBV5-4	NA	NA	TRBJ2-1	CASSLGGATNEQFF	TGTGCCAGCAGCTTGGGAGGGGCTACGAATGAGCAGTTCTTC
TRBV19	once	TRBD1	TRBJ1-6	CASSILTGGQYNSPLHF	TGTGCCAGTAGTATTCTCACAGGGGGGCAATATAATTCACCCCTCCACTTT
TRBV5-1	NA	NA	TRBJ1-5	CASSLDPGSNQPQHF	TGCGCCAGCAGCTTGGACCCAGGTAGCAATCAGCCCCAGCATTTT
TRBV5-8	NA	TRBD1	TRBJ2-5	CASPGQGPYF	TGTGCCAGCCCGGGACAGGGCCCGTACTTC
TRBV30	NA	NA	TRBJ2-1	CAWSVRPNEQFF	TGTGCCTGGAGTGTACGTCCCAATGAGCAGTTCTTC
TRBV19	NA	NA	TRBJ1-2	CASRAGWNREYGYTF	TGTGCCAGTAGGGCTGGATGGAATCGCGAGTATGGCTACACCTTC
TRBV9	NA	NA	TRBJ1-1	CASSVDTNTEAFF	TGTGCCAGCAGCGTAGACACGAACACTGAAGCTTTCTTT
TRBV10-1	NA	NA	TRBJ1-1	CASSEGGGLGTEAFF	TGCGCCAGCAGTGAAGGGGGGGGGCTGGGCACTGAAGCTTTCTTT